The subject of this entry is one T cell receptor beta chain. The junction and the germline gene differ at one end; a read error may be behind it. Germline V gene sequence: CDR1 SGHNT, CDR2 YENEEA. This CDR3 has 15 amino acids. RNA was extracted from whole blood without cell sorting, alongside germline DNA. The data stem from a study of tumor-infiltrating lymphocytes in primary liver carcinoma. Using a constant-region primer together with ProtoScript II reverse transcriptase, TCR beta cDNA was made from 500 ng of total RNA. Construction of TCR beta libraries relied on three successive nested multiplex PCR rounds employing slightly modified ARM-PCR. The opening two PCR rounds, about 11 cycles each, paired TRBV1-TRBV30 forward primers with a C-beta reverse primer. TCRdb called the multiplex PCR reads again in MiXCR, with one record for every CDR3 protein. The sample consists of approximately 300,000 distinct CDR3 sequences, roughly two thirds of them appearing once.

What was sequenced was peripheral blood. This rearrangement joins TRBV11-3 to TRBJ2-2; the match to TRBD2 covers 10 bases. The TCR originated in a man aged 40-49 years with primary liver carcinoma and hepatitis B virus infection. The DNA for the CDR3 is TGTGCCTGCAGCTTAGGACTAGCGGACACCGGGGAGCTGTCTTTT. It is translated as CACSLGLADTGELSF.